The 8 T cell receptor beta chains reported below all come from one sample, sequenced in a study of T cell changes during pregnancy in multiple sclerosis. Sequencing used immunoSEQ multiplex PCR; TCRdb keeps in-frame clones, though not all of them. Here the sample spans 60,000 to 95,000 clones, around nine tenths being singletons. The sample here was CD4+ T cells from peripheral blood mononuclear cells, taken before pregnancy. The receptors here all came from a female donor with multiple sclerosis, enrolled in a pregnancy study.

The gene calls are TRBV5-6 and TRBJ2-7; D perhaps matches TRBD2 (6 bases). The V end lost 0 bases, the J end lost 11 bases, and 21 bases lay between the germline ends. The CDR3 consists of 15 residues. CDR1 is SGHDT and CDR2 is YYEEEE in the germline V gene. The CDR3 is CASSLGPAGLGSKYF. CDR3 in DNA: TGTGCCAGCAGCTTGGGCCCCGCGGGGCTGGGGTCCAAGTACTTC. Variable domain in full (rest from reference TRBV5-6 and TRBJ2-7): DAGVTQSPTHLIKTRGQQVTLRCSPKSGHDTVSWYQQALGQGPQFIFQYYEEEERQRGNFPDRFSGHQFPNYSSELNVNALLLGDSALYLCASSLGPAGLGSKYFGPGTRLTVT.

V and J are TRBV27 and TRBJ1-1, with 7 bases identical to TRBD1. CDR1 is MNHEY and CDR2 is SMNVEV in the germline V gene (reference sequence). This CDR3 region has 14 residues. Losses at the gene ends were 2 bases for V and 4 bases for J; bases not matched to a gene: 4. The CDR3 DNA is TGTGCCAGCAGTTTAACAGGGGTCCTCACTGAAGCTTTCTTT. This gives the protein CASSLTGVLTEAFF.

This chain connects TRBV6-5 to TRBJ1-2; TRBD1 is a possible D gene (6 bases). This CDR3 has 14 residues. CDR1 MNHEY and CDR2 SVGAGI come from the germline V gene. Between the trimmed V and J ends, which lost 6 bases and 8 bases, there was a span of 19 bases. The CDR3 coding sequence is TGTGCCAGCAGCCTACGAGGGGACACTAACGGCTACACCTTC. Translating it yields CASSLRGDTNGYTF.

This clone occurred once. The chain recombines TRBV10-1 with TRBJ1-2; a possible D gene is TRBD1 (6 bases). The CDR3 is made up of 12 amino acids. The V gene's germline CDR1 is WNHNN and CDR2 SYGVQD (reference sequence). Here the CDR3 reads CGGRGTTYGYTF. As DNA, the CDR3 is TGCGGGGGAAGGGGGACGACCTATGGCTACACCTTC.

The chain is built from TRBV4-1 and TRBJ1-4; 7 bases are a match to TRBD1. Germline V gives CDR1 MGHRA, CDR2 YSYEKL. This CDR3 is 15 amino acids long. V was pared by 4 bases and J by 4 bases, with 6 bases of the junction left unmatched. The CDR3 loop is CASSPPGQLNEKLFF. The CDR3, as DNA: TGCGCCAGCAGCCCACCGGGACAGCTTAATGAAAAACTGTTTTTT.

The chain carries TRBV2 and TRBJ1-4; weak D call: TRBD1 (5 bases). Trimming pared 2 bases from V and 6 bases from J, leaving 10 bases between. The CDR3 runs to 14 residues. Germline CDR1 SNHLY, CDR2 FYNNEI. The CDR3 nucleotides are TGTGCCAGCAGTGAATGGGGAGGGGATGAAAAACTGTTTTTT. It is translated as CASSEWGGDEKLFF.

The rearrangement uses TRBV29-1 and TRBJ2-5; D gene uncertain. There are 12 residues in the CDR3. With 5 bases removed from V and 2 bases from J, the gap between germline ends came to 9 bases. The germline V gene has CDR1 SQVTM and CDR2 ANQGSEA. The CDR3 reads CSVLTGQETQYF. In nucleotides, the CDR3 is TGCAGCGTTCTAACGGGTCAAGAGACCCAGTACTTC.

The gene calls are TRBV18 and TRBJ1-5; TRBD1 matches at 7 bases. Trimming at V came to 1 base and at J to 5 bases, leaving 29 bases not matched to a gene. The germline V gene has CDR1 KGHSH and CDR2 LQKENI. This CDR3 has 23 residues. CDR3 in amino acids: CASSPRALMREPGQQNWDQPQHF. The DNA for the CDR3 is TGTGCCAGCTCACCACGCGCACTAATGAGGGAACCGGGACAGCAAAACTGGGATCAGCCCCAGCATTTT.